Presented here are 21 T cell receptor beta chains from one specimen sequenced in a study of shared clonotypes between healthy human individuals (TCRdb year 2020). The library relied on the immunoSEQ multiplex PCR assay. Not all clones reach the TCRdb copy of this immuneACCESS table, which keeps in-frame sequences only. Checked studies attribute under half of the gap to unresolved V genes and leave the rest unexplained. The sample table shows more than 400,000 clones, and approximately 78% are seen once. The top ten hold around 11% of the sample. The specimen sequenced was PBMCs. Source of these receptors: a woman between 40 and 55 years old in good health. Some clones in this sample may be carry-over from other donors' samples.

This clone was recorded at least ten times. The V gene is TRBV6-1, the J gene TRBJ1-1; a weak D match, TRBD1 (6 bases). Trimming removed 1 base from V and 3 bases from J, with 12 bases in between. Germline lookup yields CDR1 MNHNS and CDR2 SASEGT. The CDR3 runs to 15 residues. In DNA form, the CDR3 reads TGTGCCAGCAGTGAAGAAGTGGGGGCTTACACTGAAGCTTTCTTT. Translated, it gives CASSEEVGAYTEAFF.

The table lists this clone with a few counts. Here the CDR3 reads CASSPPGLAGETQYF. DNA of the CDR3: TGTGCCAGCTCACCACCGGGACTAGCGGGAGAGACCCAGTACTTC. The chain recombines TRBV18 with TRBJ2-5; 12 bases map to TRBD2. The CDR3 loop spans 15 amino acids. The germline gives CDR1 KGHSH, CDR2 LQKENI. The V gene end was trimmed by 0 bases and the J gene end by 4 bases; junction bases not matched to a gene: 0.

This clone was seen only a few times. The chain carries TRBV10-2 and TRBJ1-2; D is ambiguous. The CDR3 length is 12 residues. CDR1 and CDR2 from the germline V gene are WSHSY and SAAADI. V was clipped by 7 bases and J by 8 bases, with 14 bases between them. CDR3 loop: CASNPNPGGYTF. DNA for the CDR3: TGCGCCAGCAACCCGAACCCTGGGGGCTACACCTTC.

Only a few counts were recorded for this clone. This chain connects TRBV7-9 to TRBJ2-1, with TRBD2 matching over 12 bases. Germline CDR1 and CDR2: SEHNR and FQNEAQ (reference sequence). CDR3 length: 14 residues. Losses at the gene ends were 8 bases for V and 7 bases for J; bases not matched to a gene: 6. The CDR3 spells CASGSGTSGNEQFF. CDR3 in DNA: TGTGCCAGCGGCTCCGGGACTAGCGGGAATGAGCAGTTCTTC.

The chain couples TRBV4-2 to TRBJ2-5, with 12 bases identical to TRBD2. Germline V gene lookup returns CDR1 LGHNA and CDR2 YNFKEQ. The CDR3 extends over 17 amino acids. The V gene end was trimmed by 0 bases and the J gene end by 5 bases; junction bases not matched to a gene: 7. DNA for the CDR3: TGTGCCAGCAGCCAAGATCCCGGGCTAGCGGGAGGGGAGACCCAGTACTTC. Protein sequence: CASSQDPGLAGGETQYF.

CDR3 protein: CASSLSTQNTEAFF. Written as DNA, the CDR3 is TGTGCCAGCAGCTTGAGCACTCAGAACACTGAAGCTTTCTTT. The chain combines TRBV5-6 with TRBJ1-1; D not certain. Germline V gene data show CDR1 as SGHDT and CDR2 as YYEEEE. The CDR3 has 14 amino acids. The ends were cut back, 1 base at V and 1 base at J, with 8 bases in the middle.

The chain has TRBV7-2 and TRBJ1-3; the D is unclear. The CDR3 sequence is 14 residues long. Germline V lookup: CDR1 SGHTA, CDR2 FQGNSA. Trimming shortened V by 1 base and J by 8 bases, and 12 bases separated the two germline ends. CDR3 sequence (DNA): TGTGCCAGCAGCTTAGAAGCAGTCAGTGACACCATATATTTT. It is translated as CASSLEAVSDTIYF.

The rearrangement uses TRBV6-4 and TRBJ1-2, with D unclear. Trimming took off 4 bases at V and 8 bases at J, with 14 bases between the two ends. CDR3 length: 13 amino acids. In germline, CDR1 is MRHNA, CDR2 SNTAGT. The CDR3 DNA follows: TGTGCCAGCAGTGGAGGCAGGCAGCGAGGCTACACCTTC. It translates to CASSGGRQRGYTF.

J is TRBJ1-4 and V is TRBV19, with 8 bases lining up with TRBD1. The CDR3 has 14 residues. Germline V lookup: CDR1 LNHDA, CDR2 SQIVND (reference sequence). V trimming: 5 bases; J trimming: 3 bases; junction bases outside the gene matches: 2. CDR3 in amino acids: CASSVTGANEKLFF. In nucleotides, the CDR3 is TGTGCCAGTAGTGTGACAGGGGCTAATGAAAAACTGTTTTTT.

This chain uses TRBV27 with TRBJ1-4, with D maybe TRBD1 (6 bases). The CDR3 length is 15 residues. Germline V gives CDR1 MNHEY, CDR2 SMNVEV (reference sequence). Trimming cost V 3 bases and J 5 bases, with 13 bases left between them. CDR3 coding DNA: TGTGCCAGCAGTTTTCTTAGGACAGAAAATGAAAAACTGTTTTTT. It specifies CASSFLRTENEKLFF.

The V gene is TRBV30, the J gene TRBJ2-7, with no clear D. The CDR3 is 13 amino acids. The germline CDR1 and CDR2 sequences are GTSNPN and SVGIG (reference sequence). The ends were cut back, 0 bases at V and 2 bases at J, with 8 bases in the middle. CDR3 sequence (DNA): TGTGCCTGGAGTGTTTCTAGACCCTACGAGCAGTACTTC. Its protein product is CAWSVSRPYEQYF.

The V gene is TRBV2, the J gene TRBJ2-3; TRBD2 agrees at 11 bases. Germline assignment: CDR1 SNHLY and CDR2 FYNNEI. The CDR3 length is 16 residues. With 6 bases clipped from V and 2 bases from J, the junction kept 7 bases outside the gene matches. CDR3 loop: CASRTGTSGPTDTQYF. In DNA, the CDR3 is TGTGCCAGCAGGACAGGGACTAGCGGCCCCACAGATACGCAGTATTTT.

The chain is built from TRBV7-2 and TRBJ2-2; the D is unclear. Looked up from germline, CDR1 is SGHTA and CDR2 is FQGNSA. Trimming took off 1 base at V and 2 bases at J, with 8 bases between the two ends. This CDR3 is 15 amino acids long. CDR3 region: CASSLGPANTGELFF. CDR3 bases: TGTGCCAGCAGCTTAGGACCCGCCAACACCGGGGAGCTGTTTTTT.

This chain joins TRBV5-6 and TRBJ1-2; D perhaps matches TRBD1 (5 bases). V lost 4 bases and J 6 bases, leaving 19 bases between the germline ends. The CDR3 covers 15 residues. Germline CDR1 SGHDT, CDR2 YYEEEE. The DNA for the CDR3 is TGTGCCAGCAGCGTGGGGCGGGGCCTCCAGGATGGCTACACCTTC. This translates into CASSVGRGLQDGYTF.

This clone was seen only once. As DNA, the CDR3 is TGTGCCAGCGGGATACAGGGGTCGTCCTACGAGCAGTACTTC. It is translated as CASGIQGSSYEQYF. The J gene is TRBJ2-7, the V gene TRBV28; TRBD1 agrees at 7 bases. The J segment lost 1 base and the V segment lost 8 bases, leaving 8 bases of the junction unmatched. The CDR3 length is 14 residues. CDR1 and CDR2 (germline): MDHEN, SYDVKM.

The CDR3 bases are TGCGCCAGCAGCCCAATTATCCCCCGGCGGGACAGGGGTTACGAGCAGTACTTC. Encoded protein: CASSPIIPRRDRGYEQYF. The chain is built from TRBV4-1 and TRBJ2-7; 10 bases line up with TRBD1. The CDR3 covers 18 residues. Per the germline V gene, CDR1 is MGHRA and CDR2 is YSYEKL. Trimming removed 4 bases from V and 4 bases from J; junction bases left unmatched: 16.

This clone came up many times. The chain uses TRBV27 and TRBJ1-3; D ambiguous. Trimming removed 2 bases at V and 4 bases at J, with 9 bases between. Germline V gene lookup returns CDR1 MNHEY and CDR2 SMNVEV (reference sequence). The CDR3 runs 14 residues. CDR3 loop: CASSLRSGGNTIYF. The DNA of the CDR3 is TGTGCCAGCAGTTTAAGGTCGGGAGGAAACACCATATATTTT.

J is TRBJ2-1 and V is TRBV29-1; D assignment may be TRBD1 or TRBD2 (5 bases each). The CDR3 has 18 amino acids. V was trimmed by 7 bases and J by 0 bases, leaving 25 bases between them. In germline, CDR1 is SQVTM, CDR2 ANQGSEA. CDR3 nucleotide sequence: TGCAGCGCCCTCTGGGGGTACCCTACTCCGAGCTCCTACAATGAGCAGTTCTTC. This translates into CSALWGYPTPSSYNEQFF.

V gene TRBV7-9 combines with J gene TRBJ2-3; 9 bases align to TRBD2. Germline loops: CDR1 SEHNR, CDR2 FQNEAQ (reference sequence). The trim removed 5 bases at V and 0 bases at J, leaving 3 bases unmatched. CDR3 length: 15 residues. The CDR3 DNA is TGTGCCAGCAGCCCTAGCGGGACTAGCACAGATACGCAGTATTTT. Amino acid sequence: CASSPSGTSTDTQYF.

CDR3 amino acids: CASSQDLTGTYEQYF. CDR3 DNA sequence: TGCGCCAGCAGCCAAGATCTGACAGGGACCTACGAGCAGTACTTC. The rearrangement links TRBV4-3 to TRBJ2-7, with 7 positions matching TRBD1. The length of the CDR3 is 15 residues. V shed 0 bases, J shed 2 bases, and the junction held 4 bases outside the gene matches. Germline values: CDR1 LGHNA, CDR2 YSLEER.

This clone came up a few times. The chain is built from TRBV7-9 and TRBJ1-2; D gene uncertain. The V gene's germline CDR1 is SEHNR and CDR2 FQNEAQ (reference sequence). V lost 5 bases to trimming and J lost 10 bases, with 11 bases between them. This CDR3 region has 11 residues. DNA of the CDR3: TGTGCCAGCAGCCGGCAGAGATACTACACCTTC. It encodes CASSRQRYYTF. Full variable domain (outside the CDR3, taken from reference TRBV7-9 and TRBJ1-2): DTGVSQNPRHKITKRGQNVTFRCDPISEHNRLYWYRQTLGQGPEFLTYFQNEAQLEKSRLLSDRFSAERPKGSFSTLEIQRTEQGDSAMYLCASSRQRYYTFGSGTRLTVV.